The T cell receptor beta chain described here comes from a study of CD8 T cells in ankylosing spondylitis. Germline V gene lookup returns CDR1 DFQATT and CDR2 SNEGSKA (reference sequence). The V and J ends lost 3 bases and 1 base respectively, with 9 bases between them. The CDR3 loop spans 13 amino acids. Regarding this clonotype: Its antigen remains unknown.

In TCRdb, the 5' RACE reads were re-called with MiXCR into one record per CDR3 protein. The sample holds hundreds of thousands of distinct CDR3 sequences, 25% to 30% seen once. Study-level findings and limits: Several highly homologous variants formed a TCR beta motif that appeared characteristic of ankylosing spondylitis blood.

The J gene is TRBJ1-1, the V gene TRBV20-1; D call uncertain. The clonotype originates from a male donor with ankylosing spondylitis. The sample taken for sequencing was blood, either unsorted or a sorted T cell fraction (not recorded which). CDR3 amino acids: CSASQDENTEAFF. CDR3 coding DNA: TGCAGTGCTAGCCAGGACGAGAACACTGAAGCTTTCTTT.